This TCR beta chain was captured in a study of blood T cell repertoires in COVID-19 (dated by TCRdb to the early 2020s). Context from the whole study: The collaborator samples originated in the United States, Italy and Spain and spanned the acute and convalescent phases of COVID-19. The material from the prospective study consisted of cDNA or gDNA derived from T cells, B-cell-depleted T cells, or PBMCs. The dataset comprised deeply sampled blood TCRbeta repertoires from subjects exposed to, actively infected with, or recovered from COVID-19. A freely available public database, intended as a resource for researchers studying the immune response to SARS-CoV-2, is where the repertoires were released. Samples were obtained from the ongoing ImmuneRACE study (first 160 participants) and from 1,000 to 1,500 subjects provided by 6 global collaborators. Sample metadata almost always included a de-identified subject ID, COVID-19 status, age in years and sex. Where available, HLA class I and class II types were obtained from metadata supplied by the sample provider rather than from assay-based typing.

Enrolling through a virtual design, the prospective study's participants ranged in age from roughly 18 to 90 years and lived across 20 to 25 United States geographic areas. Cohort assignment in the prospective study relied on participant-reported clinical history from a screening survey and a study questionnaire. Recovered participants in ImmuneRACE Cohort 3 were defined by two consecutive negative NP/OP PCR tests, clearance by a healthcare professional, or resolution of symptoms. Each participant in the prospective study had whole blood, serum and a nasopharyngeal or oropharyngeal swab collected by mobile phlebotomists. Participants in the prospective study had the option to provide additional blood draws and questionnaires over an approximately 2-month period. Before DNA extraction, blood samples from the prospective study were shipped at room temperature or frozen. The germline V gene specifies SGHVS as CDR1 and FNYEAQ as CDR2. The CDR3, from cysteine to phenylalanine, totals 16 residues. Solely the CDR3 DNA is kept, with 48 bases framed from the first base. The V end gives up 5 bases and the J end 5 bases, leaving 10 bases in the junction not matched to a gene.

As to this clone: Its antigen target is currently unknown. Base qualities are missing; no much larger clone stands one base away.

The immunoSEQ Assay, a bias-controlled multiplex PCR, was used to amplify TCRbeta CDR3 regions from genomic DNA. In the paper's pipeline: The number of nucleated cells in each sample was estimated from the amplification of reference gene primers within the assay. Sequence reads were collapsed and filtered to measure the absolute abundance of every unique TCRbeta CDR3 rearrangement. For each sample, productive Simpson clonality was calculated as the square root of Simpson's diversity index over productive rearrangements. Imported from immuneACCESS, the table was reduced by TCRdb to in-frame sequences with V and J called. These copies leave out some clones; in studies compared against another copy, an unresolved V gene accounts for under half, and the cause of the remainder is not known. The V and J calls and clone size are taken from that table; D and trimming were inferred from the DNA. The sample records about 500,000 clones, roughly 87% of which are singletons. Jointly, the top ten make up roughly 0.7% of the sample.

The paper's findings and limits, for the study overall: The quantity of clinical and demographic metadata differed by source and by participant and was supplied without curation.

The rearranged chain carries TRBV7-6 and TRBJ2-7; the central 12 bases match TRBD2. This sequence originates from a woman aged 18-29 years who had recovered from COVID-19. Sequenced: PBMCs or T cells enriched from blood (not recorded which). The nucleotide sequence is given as TGTGCCAGCAGCCGACCTAGCGGGGGGGCCGAGGACGAGCAGTACTTC. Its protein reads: CASSRPSGGAEDEQYF.